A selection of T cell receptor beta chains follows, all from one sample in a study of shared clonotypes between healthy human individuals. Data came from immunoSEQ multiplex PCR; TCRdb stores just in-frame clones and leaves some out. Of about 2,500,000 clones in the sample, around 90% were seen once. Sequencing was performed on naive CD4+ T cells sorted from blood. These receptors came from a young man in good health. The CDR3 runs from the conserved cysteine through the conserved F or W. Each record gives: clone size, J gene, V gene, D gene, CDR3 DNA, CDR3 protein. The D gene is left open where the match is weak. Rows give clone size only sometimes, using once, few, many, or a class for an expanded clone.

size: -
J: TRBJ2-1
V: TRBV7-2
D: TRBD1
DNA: TGTGCCAGCAGCTTATGGGCAGGGGGCTACAATGAGCAGTTCTTC
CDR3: CASSLWAGGYNEQFF

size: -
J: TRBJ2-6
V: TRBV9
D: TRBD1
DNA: TGTGCCAGCAGCCCAGACAGGGCCCCTGGGGCCAACGTCCTGACTTTC
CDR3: CASSPDRAPGANVLTF

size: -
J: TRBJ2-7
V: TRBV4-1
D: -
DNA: TGCGCCAGCAGCCGGGCTCTTGGGACCAACTCCTACGAGCAGTACTTC
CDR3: CASSRALGTNSYEQYF

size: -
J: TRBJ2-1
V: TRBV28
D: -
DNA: TGTGCCAGCAGAAACCAGGGAGCCTACAATGAGCAGTTCTTC
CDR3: CASRNQGAYNEQFF

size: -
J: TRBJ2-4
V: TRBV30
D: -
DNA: TGTGCCTTGCGCAGTGAGGACATTCAGTACTTC
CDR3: CALRSEDIQYF

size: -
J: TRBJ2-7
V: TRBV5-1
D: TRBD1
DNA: TGCGCCAGCAGCTATGGGACAGGGAGTGACGAGCAGTACTTC
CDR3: CASSYGTGSDEQYF

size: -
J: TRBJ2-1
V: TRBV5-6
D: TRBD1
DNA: TGTGCCAGCAGCTGGTTGGGACAGGGCGAAAGTGAGCAGTTCTTC
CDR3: CASSWLGQGESEQFF

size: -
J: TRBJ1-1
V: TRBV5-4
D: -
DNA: TGTGCCAGCAGCCGGGGGGGATTTGACACTGAAGCTTTCTTT
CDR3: CASSRGGFDTEAFF

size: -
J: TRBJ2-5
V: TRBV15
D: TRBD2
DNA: TGTGCCACCAGCAGAGATCTTGGCGGGAGGGGTAGTGGAGAGACCCAGTACTTC
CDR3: CATSRDLGGRGSGETQYF

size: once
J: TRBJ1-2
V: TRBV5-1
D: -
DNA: TGCGCCAGCAGCTTGGGTTTCCAGCCGATTAACTATGGCTACACCTTC
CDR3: CASSLGFQPINYGYTF

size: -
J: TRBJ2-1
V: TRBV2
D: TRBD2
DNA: TGTGCCAGCACCCCCCGGGGAGGGGCGCTTTACAATGAGCAGTTCTTC
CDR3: CASTPRGGALYNEQFF

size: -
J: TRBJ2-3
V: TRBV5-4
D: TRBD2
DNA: TGTGCCAGCAGCCCCGCCGGGACTAGTAGCACAGATACGCAGTATTTT
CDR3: CASSPAGTSSTDTQYF

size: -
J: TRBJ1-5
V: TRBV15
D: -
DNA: TGTGCCACCAGCAGAGATAGGGCCCAGCCCCAGCATTTT
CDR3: CATSRDRAQPQHF

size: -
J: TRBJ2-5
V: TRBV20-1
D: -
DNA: TGCAGTGCTTTTAACCAAGAGACCCAGTACTTC
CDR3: CSAFNQETQYF

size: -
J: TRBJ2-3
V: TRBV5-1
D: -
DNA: TGCGCCAGCAGCCACGACAGTACAGATACGCAGTATTTT
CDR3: CASSHDSTDTQYF

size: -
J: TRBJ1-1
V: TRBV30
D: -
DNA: TGTGCCTGGAGTGTAAATCAGGTGAACACTGAAGCTTTCTTT
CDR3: CAWSVNQVNTEAFF

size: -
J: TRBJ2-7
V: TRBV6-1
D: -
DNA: TGTGCCACCAACCCTCAGGGGGGTGGCCTCAACGAGCAGTACTTC
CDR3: CATNPQGGGLNEQYF

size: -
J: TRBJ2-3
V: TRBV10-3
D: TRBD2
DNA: TGTGCCATCAGAGAAACTCCCGGGGGGACCACAGATACGCAGTATTTT
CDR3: CAIRETPGGTTDTQYF

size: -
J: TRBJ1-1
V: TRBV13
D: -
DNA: TGTGCCAGCAGCTCATGGAACGGGGGGGCGGACACTGAAGCTTTCTTT
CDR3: CASSSWNGGADTEAFF

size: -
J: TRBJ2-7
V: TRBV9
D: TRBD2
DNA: TGTGCCAGCAGCGTAACTAGCGGAGGGGCCTACGAGCAGTACTTC
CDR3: CASSVTSGGAYEQYF

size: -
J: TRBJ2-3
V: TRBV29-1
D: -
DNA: TGCAGCGCCTCCGCGGGTTCAGATACGCAGTATTTT
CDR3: CSASAGSDTQYF

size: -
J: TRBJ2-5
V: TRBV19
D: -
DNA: TGTGCCAGTAGTATAGGTGGGTCTAGCGCACCTACCTCCGAGACCCAGTACTTC
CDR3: CASSIGGSSAPTSETQYF

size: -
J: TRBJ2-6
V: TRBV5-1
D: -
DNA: TGCGCCAGCAGCCTGACGGTCTCTGGGGCCAACGTCCTGACTTTC
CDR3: CASSLTVSGANVLTF

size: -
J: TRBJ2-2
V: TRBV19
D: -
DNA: TGTGCCAGTAACAATCAGGCACAGGGATACACCGGGGAGCTGTTTTTT
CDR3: CASNNQAQGYTGELFF

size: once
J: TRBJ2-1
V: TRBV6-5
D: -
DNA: TGTGCCAGCAGTGTCGGACTGAATGAGCAGTTCTTC
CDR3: CASSVGLNEQFF

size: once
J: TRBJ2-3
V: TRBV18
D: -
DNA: TGTGCCAGCTCCGGGAAGGGGGCTATCCCGGCGGGGGGATCCACAGATACGCAGTATTTT
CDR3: CASSGKGAIPAGGSTDTQYF

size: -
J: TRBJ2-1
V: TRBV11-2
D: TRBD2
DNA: TGTGCCAGCAGCAGACCGACTAGCAAGAATGAGCAGTTCTTC
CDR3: CASSRPTSKNEQFF

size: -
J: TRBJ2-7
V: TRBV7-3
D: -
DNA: TGTGCCAGCAGCCAAGACAGAGACTACGAGCAGTACTTC
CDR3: CASSQDRDYEQYF

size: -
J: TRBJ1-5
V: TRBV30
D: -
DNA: TGTGCCTGGAGTTTCACGGGTGGTGAGCCCCAGCATTTT
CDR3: CAWSFTGGEPQHF

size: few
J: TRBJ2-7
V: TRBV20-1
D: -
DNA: TGCAGTGCTAGAGTGCTCTACGAGCAGTACTTC
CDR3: CSARVLYEQYF

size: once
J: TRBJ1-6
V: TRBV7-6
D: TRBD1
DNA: TGTGCCAGCAGCCCCAGGTCTCAGGGGGCTTATTCACCCCTCCACTTT
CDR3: CASSPRSQGAYSPLHF